This TCR beta chain was sequenced in a study of blood T cell repertoires in COVID-19. The trim removed 1 base at V and 6 bases at J, leaving 13 bases unmatched. Per germline, CDR1 SGHRS and CDR2 YFSETQ. The CDR3 is 17 amino acids. Cohort allocation depended upon clinical history that participants reported. The repertoire was sequenced with immunoSEQ multiplex PCR; TCRdb's copy has only in-frame clones and lacks some. The sample lists some 340,000 clones, roughly four fifths occurring once. The chain carries TRBV5-1 and TRBJ2-3; 8 bases align to TRBD2. What was sequenced was PBMCs or T cells enriched from blood (not recorded which). The TCR sequence derives from a woman aged 50 to 60 who had recovered from COVID-19. The chain's CDR3 is CASSLIWTSSDTDTQYF. The CDR3 DNA sequence: TGCGCCAGCAGCTTGATATGGACTAGCAGCGATACGGATACGCAGTATTTT.